This is a list of T cell receptor beta chains from one sample in a study of early T cells in non-severe SARS-CoV-2 infection. In TCRdb, the 5' RACE reads were re-called with MiXCR into one record per CDR3 protein. Of around 29,000 distinct CDR3 sequences in the sample, about 10% are singletons; the top ten hold roughly an eighth. Sequenced input: whole blood. These receptors came from an adult who was a healthcare worker with PCR-confirmed SARS-CoV-2 infection or an uninfected control (not recorded which). CDR3s include the opening cysteine and the closing phenylalanine or tryptophan. Each record gives: V gene, clone size, D gene, J gene, CDR3 DNA, CDR3 protein. D genes are given only for firm matches. Clone sizes are given selectively: once, few, many, or a class where the clone is expanded.

>TRBV12-3/TRBV12-4|-|-|TRBJ2-2
TGTGCCAGCAGAGCAACAGTGTCCGGGGAGCTGTTTTTT
CASRATVSGELFF
>TRBV7-2|many|-|TRBJ2-7
TGTGCCAGCAGCTTAGCGCACAACCTCTACGAGCAGTACTTC
CASSLAHNLYEQYF
>TRBV9|few|TRBD1|TRBJ1-1
TGTGCCAGCAGCCCAGGACAGGGTTTTATTGGAAACACTGAAGCTTTCTTT
CASSPGQGFIGNTEAFF
>TRBV18|many|-|TRBJ2-7
TGTGCCAGCTCACCGGACCAGGGATGGCTTCCGTACTTC
CASSPDQGWLPYF
>TRBV29-1|many|-|TRBJ1-6
TGCAGCGTTAAGCCAGACCCGAATTCACCCCTCCACTTT
CSVKPDPNSPLHF
>TRBV6-2/TRBV6-3|few|TRBD1|TRBJ2-1
TGTGCCAGCAGTTACGGGGACAGGGGGGCCTACAATGAGCAGTTCTTC
CASSYGDRGAYNEQFF
>TRBV20-1|-|-|TRBJ1-2
TGCAGTGCTACAGATCTGGGAGACTATGGCTACACCTTC
CSATDLGDYGYTF
>TRBV3-1|many|-|TRBJ1-2
TGTGCCAGCAGCCAAGGATGGGGTTATGGCTACACCTTC
CASSQGWGYGYTF
>TRBV19|many|-|TRBJ1-2
TGTGCCAGCCGCCGTGAAGCGACTAACTATGGCTACACCTTC
CASRREATNYGYTF
>TRBV7-2|few|-|TRBJ2-7
TGTGCCAGCAGCTCTTACAGGAGTAGCCACGAGCAGTACTTC
CASSSYRSSHEQYF
>TRBV11-1|few|-|TRBJ1-4
TGTGCCAGCGGGGACCCTGGTGAAAAACTGTTTTTT
CASGDPGEKLFF
>TRBV10-3|many|TRBD1|TRBJ1-5
TGTGCCATCAGCGACTCGGACAGGGGATATCAGCCCCAGCATTTT
CAISDSDRGYQPQHF
>TRBV12-3/TRBV12-4|-|-|TRBJ2-6
TGTGCCAGCAGTTTAGACAGGGTTGGGGCCAACGTCCTGACTTTC
CASSLDRVGANVLTF
>TRBV2|many|-|TRBJ2-2
TGTGCCAGCAAGCTAACCGCCGGGGAGCTGTTTTTT
CASKLTAGELFF
>TRBV20-1|many|TRBD1|TRBJ2-7
TGCAGTGCTCAAGGGACAGGGGGCCTTTACGAGCAGTACTTC
CSAQGTGGLYEQYF
>TRBV4-3|few|-|TRBJ2-3
TGCGCCAGCAGCCAAGCGAGGGATACGCAGTATTTT
CASSQARDTQYF
>TRBV7-8|-|-|TRBJ1-1
TGTGCCAGCAGTTTTAGGCACACATACAACACTGAAGCTTTCTTT
CASSFRHTYNTEAFF
>TRBV7-8|many|-|TRBJ1-1
TGTGCCAGCAGCTTAGGGACTGGCACTGAAGCTTTCTTT
CASSLGTGTEAFF
>TRBV29-1|medium-sized|-|TRBJ2-7
TGCAGCGTTGAAGTCGGGGGTGACGCTAACCGGTACGAGCAGTACTTC
CSVEVGGDANRYEQYF
>TRBV27|many|TRBD1|TRBJ2-2
TGTGCCAGCAGTTTCCTGACAGGGGTCACCGGGGAGCTGTTTTTT
CASSFLTGVTGELFF
>TRBV11-1|-|-|TRBJ1-2
TGTGCCAGCAGCTTAGCAGGGGCGAACTACTATGGCTACACCTTC
CASSLAGANYYGYTF
>TRBV20-1|many|-|TRBJ1-2
TGCAGTGCTAGTCCAGGAGAGACTAACTATGGCTACACCTTC
CSASPGETNYGYTF
>TRBV20-1|many|-|TRBJ1-1
TGCAGTGCTAGAAGTGGGGGGAACGCTGAAGCTTTCTTT
CSARSGGNAEAFF
>TRBV7-8|many|TRBD2|TRBJ2-3
TGTGCCAGCAGCTTAGGGAGCGGGGATACAGATACGCAGTATTTT
CASSLGSGDTDTQYF
>TRBV7-2|many|-|TRBJ2-3
TGTGCCAGCAGCTTAGCCGCGGGGGCCTGGGATACGCAGTATTTT
CASSLAAGAWDTQYF
>TRBV13|many|-|TRBJ2-6
TGTGCCAGCAGCCCCTCCAACTCTGGGGCCAACGTCCTGACTTTC
CASSPSNSGANVLTF
>TRBV12-3/TRBV12-4|-|-|TRBJ1-2
TGTGCCAGCAGTTTAGCGGGCAGCTCCTATGGCTACACCTTC
CASSLAGSSYGYTF
>TRBV7-8|medium-sized|-|TRBJ2-7
TGTGCCAGCAGCAAGTCCTACGAGCAGTACTTC
CASSKSYEQYF